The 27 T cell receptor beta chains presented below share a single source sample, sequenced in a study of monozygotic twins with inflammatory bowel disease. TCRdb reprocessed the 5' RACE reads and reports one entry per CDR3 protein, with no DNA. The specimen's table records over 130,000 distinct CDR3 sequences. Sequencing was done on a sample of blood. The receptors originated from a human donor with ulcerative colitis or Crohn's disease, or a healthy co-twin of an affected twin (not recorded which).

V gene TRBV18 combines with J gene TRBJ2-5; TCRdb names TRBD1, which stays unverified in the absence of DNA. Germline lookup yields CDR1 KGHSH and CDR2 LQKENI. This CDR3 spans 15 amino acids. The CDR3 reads CASSPGTGARETQYF.

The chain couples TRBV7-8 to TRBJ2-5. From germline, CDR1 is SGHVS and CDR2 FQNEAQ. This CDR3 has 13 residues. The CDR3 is CASSLGLQETQYF.

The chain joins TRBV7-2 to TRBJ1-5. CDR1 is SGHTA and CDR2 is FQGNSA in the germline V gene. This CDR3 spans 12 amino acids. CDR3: CASSLAVQPQHF.

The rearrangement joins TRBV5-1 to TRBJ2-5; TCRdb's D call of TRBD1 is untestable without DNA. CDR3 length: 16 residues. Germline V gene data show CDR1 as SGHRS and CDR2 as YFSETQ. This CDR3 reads CASSLAPPGSQETQYF.

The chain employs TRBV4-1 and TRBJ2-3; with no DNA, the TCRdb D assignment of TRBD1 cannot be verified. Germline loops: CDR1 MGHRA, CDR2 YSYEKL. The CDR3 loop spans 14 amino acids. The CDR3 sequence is CASSQVGAADTQYF.

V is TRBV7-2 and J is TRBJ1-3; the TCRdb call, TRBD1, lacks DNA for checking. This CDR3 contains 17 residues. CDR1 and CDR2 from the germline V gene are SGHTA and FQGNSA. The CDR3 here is CASSASGQGNSGNTIYF.

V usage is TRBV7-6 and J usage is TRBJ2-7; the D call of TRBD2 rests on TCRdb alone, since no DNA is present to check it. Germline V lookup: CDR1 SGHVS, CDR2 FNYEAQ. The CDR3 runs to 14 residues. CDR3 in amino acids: CASSLAGEFGEQYF.

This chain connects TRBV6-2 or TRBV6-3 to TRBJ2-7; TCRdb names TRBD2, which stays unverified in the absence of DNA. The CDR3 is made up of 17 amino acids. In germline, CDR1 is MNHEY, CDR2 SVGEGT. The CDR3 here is CASSYASGVFLSYEQYF.

This CDR3 reads CASSYLGNEQFF. V gene TRBV6-2 or TRBV6-3 combines with J gene TRBJ2-1. The germline V gene has CDR1 MNHEY and CDR2 SVGEGT. The length of the CDR3 is 12 residues.

The CDR3 is CASSFISPGSGNTIYF. This chain connects TRBV7-2 to TRBJ1-3. Germline CDR1 SGHTA, CDR2 FQGNSA. The CDR3 extends over 16 amino acids.

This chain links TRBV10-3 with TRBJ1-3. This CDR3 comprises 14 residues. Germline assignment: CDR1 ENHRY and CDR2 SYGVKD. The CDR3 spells CAISRDFSGNTIYF.

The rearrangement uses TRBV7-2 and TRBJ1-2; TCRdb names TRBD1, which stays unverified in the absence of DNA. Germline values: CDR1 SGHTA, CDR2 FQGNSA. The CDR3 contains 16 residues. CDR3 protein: CASSLTTGVGSYGYTF. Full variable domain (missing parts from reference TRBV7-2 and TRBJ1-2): GAGVSQSPSNKVTEKGKDVELRCDPISGHTALYWYRQSLGQGLEFLIYFQGNSAPDKSGLPSDRFSAERTGGSVSTLTIQRTQQEDSAVYLCASSLTTGVGSYGYTFGSGTRLTVV.

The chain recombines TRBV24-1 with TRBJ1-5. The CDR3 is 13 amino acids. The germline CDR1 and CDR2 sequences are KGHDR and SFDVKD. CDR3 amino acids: CATTSRQGEPQHF.

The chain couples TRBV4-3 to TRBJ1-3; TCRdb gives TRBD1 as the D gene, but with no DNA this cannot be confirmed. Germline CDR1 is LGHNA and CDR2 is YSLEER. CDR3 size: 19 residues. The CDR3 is CASSQDAGTKILPGNTIYF.

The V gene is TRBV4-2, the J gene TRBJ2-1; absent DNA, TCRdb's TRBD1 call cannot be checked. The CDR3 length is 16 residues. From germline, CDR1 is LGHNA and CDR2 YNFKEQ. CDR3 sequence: CASSQRGGWGGVEQFF.

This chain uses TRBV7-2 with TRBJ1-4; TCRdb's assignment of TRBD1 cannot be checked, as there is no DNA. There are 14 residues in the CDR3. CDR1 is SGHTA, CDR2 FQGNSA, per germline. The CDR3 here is CASSMDRGNEKLFF.

The CDR3 reads CASSYSPGLAGLDDTQYF. J is TRBJ2-3 and V is TRBV6-5; TCRdb returns TRBD2, unconfirmable since there is no DNA. The CDR3 totals 18 residues. The germline V gene has CDR1 MNHEY and CDR2 SVGAGI.

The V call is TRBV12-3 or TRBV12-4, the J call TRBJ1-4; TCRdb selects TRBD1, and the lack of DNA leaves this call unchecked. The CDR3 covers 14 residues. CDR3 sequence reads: CASSAPTDNEKLFF.

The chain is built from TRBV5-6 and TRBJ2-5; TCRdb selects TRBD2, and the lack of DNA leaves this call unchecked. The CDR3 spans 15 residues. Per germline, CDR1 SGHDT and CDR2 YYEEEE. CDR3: CASSLAAGGQETQYF.

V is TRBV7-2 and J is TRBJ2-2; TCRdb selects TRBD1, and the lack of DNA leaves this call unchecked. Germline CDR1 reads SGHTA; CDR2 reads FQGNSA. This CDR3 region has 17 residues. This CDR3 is CASSSSGGRGATGELFF. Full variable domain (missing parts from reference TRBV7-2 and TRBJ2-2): GAGVSQSPSNKVTEKGKDVELRCDPISGHTALYWYRQSLGQGLEFLIYFQGNSAPDKSGLPSDRFSAERTGGSVSTLTIQRTQQEDSAVYLCASSSSGGRGATGELFFGEGSRLTVL.

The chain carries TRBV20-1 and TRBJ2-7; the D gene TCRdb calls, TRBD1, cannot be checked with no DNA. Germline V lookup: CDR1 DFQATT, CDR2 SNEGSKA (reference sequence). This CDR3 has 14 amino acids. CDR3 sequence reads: CSAPRTGSSYEQYF.

The CDR3 protein is CASSLGGGGETQYF. The chain couples TRBV7-2 to TRBJ2-5; no DNA is available, so the TRBD1 call from TCRdb remains unchecked. CDR1 SGHTA and CDR2 FQGNSA come from the germline V gene. The CDR3 has 14 residues.

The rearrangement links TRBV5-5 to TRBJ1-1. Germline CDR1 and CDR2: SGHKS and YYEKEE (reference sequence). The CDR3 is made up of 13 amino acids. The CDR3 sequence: CASSSFTVTEAFF.

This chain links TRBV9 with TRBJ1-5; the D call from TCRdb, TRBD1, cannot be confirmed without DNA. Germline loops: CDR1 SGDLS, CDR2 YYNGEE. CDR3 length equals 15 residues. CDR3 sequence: CASSNQGAYNQPQHF.

CDR3 loop: CASSPGQGGQPQHF. V gene TRBV19 combines with J gene TRBJ1-5; TCRdb indicates TRBD1, and absent DNA this call remains unverified. From germline, CDR1 is LNHDA and CDR2 SQIVND (reference sequence). The CDR3 sequence is 14 residues long.

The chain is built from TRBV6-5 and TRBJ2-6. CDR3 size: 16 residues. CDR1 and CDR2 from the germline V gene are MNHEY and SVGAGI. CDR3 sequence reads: CASSYPDESGANVLTF.

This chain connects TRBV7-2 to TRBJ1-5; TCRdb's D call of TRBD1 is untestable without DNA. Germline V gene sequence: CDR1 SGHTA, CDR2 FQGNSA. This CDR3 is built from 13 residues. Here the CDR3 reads CASSFQGNQPQHF. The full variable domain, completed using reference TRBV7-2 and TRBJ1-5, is GAGVSQSPSNKVTEKGKDVELRCDPISGHTALYWYRQSLGQGLEFLIYFQGNSAPDKSGLPSDRFSAERTGGSVSTLTIQRTQQEDSAVYLCASSFQGNQPQHFGDGTRLSIL.